Shown below are 11 T cell receptor beta chains from a single sample sequenced in a study of T cell responses to AZD1222 COVID-19 vaccine. Produced via immunoSEQ multiplex PCR; TCRdb's table is partial and in-frame only. Of roughly 170,000 clones in the sample, about nine tenths were seen once. Here the sequenced sample was peripheral blood, taken on day 0 of AZD1222 vaccination. The receptors were gathered from an adult in good health.

The V call is TRBV19, the J call TRBJ1-2; a weak D match, TRBD1 (6 bases). The ends were cut back, 7 bases at V and 1 base at J, with 13 bases in the middle. From germline, CDR1 is LNHDA and CDR2 SQIVND (reference sequence). The CDR3 length is 14 residues. The CDR3 loop is CASTAGVGNYGYTF. CDR3 nucleotide sequence: TGTGCCAGTACAGCAGGGGTGGGTAACTATGGCTACACCTTC.

The V call is TRBV7-3, the J call TRBJ2-3; D is undetermined. Trimming left V 2 bases short and J 2 bases short, with 8 bases between. The germline CDR1 and CDR2 sequences are SGHTA and FQGTGA. The CDR3 is made up of 14 amino acids. Here the CDR3 DNA reads TGTGCCAGCAGCTTACTGGGCACCACAGATACGCAGTATTTT. Its protein product is CASSLLGTTDTQYF. Using reference TRBV7-3 and TRBJ2-3 for the parts outside the CDR3, the full variable domain is GAGVSQTPSNKVTEKGKYVELRCDPISGHTALYWYRQSLGQGPEFLIYFQGTGAADDSGLPNDRFFAVRPEGSVSTLKIQRTERGDSAVYLCASSLLGTTDTQYFGPGTRLTVL.

CDR3 nucleotides: TGTGCCAGCAGCAAAGTAACAAACACCGGGGAGCTGTTTTTT. It specifies CASSKVTNTGELFF. This chain connects TRBV21-1 to TRBJ2-2; whether TRBD1, the table's D call, matches the DNA was not checked. TRBV21-1 is a known pseudogene. The CDR3 is made up of 14 amino acids.

The CDR3 is CASSSLHSSTDTQYF. DNA for the CDR3: TGCGCCAGCAGCTCCCTACATTCTAGCACAGATACGCAGTATTTT. The rearrangement uses TRBV5-1 and TRBJ2-3; D gene ambiguous. Trimming stripped 3 bases from V and 0 bases from J, with 11 bases between. CDR1 is SGHRS, CDR2 YFSETQ, per germline. The CDR3 has 15 amino acids.

The chain is built from TRBV20-1 and TRBJ2-1; D is possibly TRBD2 (5 bases). This CDR3 is built from 11 residues. The V end lost 6 bases, the J end lost 6 bases, and 9 bases lay between the germline ends. Germline assignment: CDR1 DFQATT and CDR2 SNEGSKA (reference sequence). The CDR3 spells CSAHSGNEQFF. Written as DNA, the CDR3 is TGCAGTGCGCACAGCGGCAATGAGCAGTTCTTC.

V and J are TRBV2 and TRBJ2-5; 10 bases fit TRBD1. V was pared by 6 bases and J by 5 bases, with 6 bases of the junction left unmatched. Germline values: CDR1 SNHLY, CDR2 FYNNEI. The CDR3 has 14 amino acids. CDR3 coding DNA: TGTGCCAGCAGCCCCGACAGGGGGCGGGAGACCCAGTACTTC. This gives the protein CASSPDRGRETQYF.

V gene TRBV19 combines with J gene TRBJ2-7, with 7 bases fitting TRBD1. CDR3 length: 13 amino acids. Germline V lookup: CDR1 LNHDA, CDR2 SQIVND (reference sequence). Unmatched junction bases numbered 5, after V lost 7 bases and J lost 2 bases. The CDR3 reads CASTKGAAYEQYF. The CDR3 DNA reads TGTGCCAGTACCAAGGGGGCCGCCTACGAGCAGTACTTC. Supplemented by reference TRBV19 and TRBJ2-7, the full variable domain reads DGGITQSPKYLFRKEGQNVTLSCEQNLNHDAMYWYRQDPGQGLRLIYYSQIVNDFQKGDIAEGYSVSREKKESFPLTVTSAQKNPTAFYLCASTKGAAYEQYFGPGTRLTVT.

The rearrangement joins TRBV6-1 to TRBJ2-3; 11 bases match TRBD1. V shed 2 bases and J 1 base; nucleotides not matched to a gene: 8. The CDR3 totals 18 residues. Per germline, CDR1 MNHNS and CDR2 SASEGT. For the CDR3, the DNA is TGTGCCAGCAGTGAACTGGACAGGGGGCTCGGGGGCACAGATACGCAGTATTTT. This sequence encodes CASSELDRGLGGTDTQYF.

V and J are TRBV6-2 or TRBV6-3 and TRBJ1-5; weak D call: TRBD1 (6 bases). Deletions cut 2 bases from V and 2 bases from J, with 10 bases between. The CDR3 length is 15 residues. Germline lookup yields CDR1 MNHEY and CDR2 SVGEGT. CDR3 amino acids: CASSYQGLGNQPQHF. The CDR3 DNA follows: TGTGCCAGCAGTTACCAGGGGCTCGGCAATCAGCCCCAGCATTTT.

V is TRBV15 and J is TRBJ2-2, with D perhaps matching TRBD1 or TRBD2 (6 bases each). Deletions cut 1 base from V and 0 bases from J, with 9 bases between. The V gene's germline CDR1 is LNHNV and CDR2 YYDKDF (reference sequence). This CDR3 contains 16 residues. For the CDR3, the DNA is TGTGCCACCAGCAGAGGGGGGGCTTCGAACACCGGGGAGCTGTTTTTT. Protein: CATSRGGASNTGELFF.

This clone was observed once. Written as DNA, the CDR3 is TGTGCCACCAGCAGAGAACGGGGGATTGATGGCTACACCTTC. Residues: CATSRERGIDGYTF. The V call is TRBV15, the J call TRBJ1-2, with D perhaps matching TRBD1 (5 bases). CDR1 is LNHNV, CDR2 YYDKDF, per germline (reference sequence). This CDR3 spans 14 amino acids. Trimming left V 0 bases short and J 6 bases short, with 11 bases between.